This TCR beta chain appears in the sequencing data of a study of blood T cells in healthy people across ages. Study information: Template switching retrieved approximately one barcoded beta molecule for each two T cells. Study-wide points: PBMCs that were unsorted prevented a conclusive naive versus antigen-experienced comparison. Donor CMV status, an unknown factor, possibly confounded changes in expanded clonotypes.

The germline V gene encodes CDR1 GTSNPN and CDR2 SVGIG (reference sequence). Trimming cost V 0 bases and J 1 base, with 10 bases left between them. This CDR3 has 15 amino acids. This clonotype turned up a few times. Its antigen is unidentified. The second PCR ran about 6 to 11 cycles with a sample-barcoded 5' primer and J-beta primers. TCRdb redid the calling of the 5' RACE reads with MiXCR, one entry per CDR3 protein. The table lists about 810,000 distinct CDR3 sequences, 36% of them singletons, with over 10% in the top ten. The chain recombines TRBV30 with TRBJ1-5; D is perhaps TRBD1 (5 bases). The receptor's source is a man in his late teens or twenties in good health. Sequencing was performed on blood. CDR3 region: CAWSVRGSSNQPQHF. CDR3 DNA: TGTGCCTGGAGTGTACGGGGGTCGAGCAATCAGCCCCAGCATTTT.